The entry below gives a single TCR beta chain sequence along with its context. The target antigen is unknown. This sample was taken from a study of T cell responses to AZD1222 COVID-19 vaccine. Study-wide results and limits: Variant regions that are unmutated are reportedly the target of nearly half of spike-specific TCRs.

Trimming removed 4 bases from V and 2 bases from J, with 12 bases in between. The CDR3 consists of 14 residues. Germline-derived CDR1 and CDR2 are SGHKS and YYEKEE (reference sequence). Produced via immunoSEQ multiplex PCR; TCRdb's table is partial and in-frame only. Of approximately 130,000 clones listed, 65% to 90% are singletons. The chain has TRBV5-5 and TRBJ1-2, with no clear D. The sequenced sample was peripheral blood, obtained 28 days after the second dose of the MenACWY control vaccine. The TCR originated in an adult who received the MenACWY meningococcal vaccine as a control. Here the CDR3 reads CASSLNLVNYGYTF. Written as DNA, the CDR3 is TGTGCCAGCAGCCTCAACTTAGTGAACTATGGCTACACCTTC.